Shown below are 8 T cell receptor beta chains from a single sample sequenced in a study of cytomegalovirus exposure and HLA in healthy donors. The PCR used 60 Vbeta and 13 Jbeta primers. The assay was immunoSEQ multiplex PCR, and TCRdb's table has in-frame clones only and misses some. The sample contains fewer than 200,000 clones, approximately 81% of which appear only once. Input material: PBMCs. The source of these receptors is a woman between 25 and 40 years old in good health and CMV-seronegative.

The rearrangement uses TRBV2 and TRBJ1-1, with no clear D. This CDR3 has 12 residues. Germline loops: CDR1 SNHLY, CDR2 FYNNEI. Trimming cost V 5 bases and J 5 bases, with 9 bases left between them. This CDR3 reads CASSHSSTEAFF. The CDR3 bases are TGTGCCAGCAGTCACTCTAGTACTGAAGCTTTCTTT.

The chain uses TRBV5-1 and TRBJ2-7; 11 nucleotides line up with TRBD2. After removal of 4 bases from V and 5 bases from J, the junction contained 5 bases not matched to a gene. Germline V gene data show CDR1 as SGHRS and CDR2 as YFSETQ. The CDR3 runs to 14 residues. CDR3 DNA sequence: TGCGCCAGCAGCCCTAGCGGGAGGAACGACGAGCAGTACTTC. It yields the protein CASSPSGRNDEQYF. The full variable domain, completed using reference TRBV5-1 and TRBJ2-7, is KAGVTQTPRYLIKTRGQQVTLSCSPISGHRSVSWYQQTPGQGLQFLFEYFSETQRNKGNFPGRFSGRQFSNSRSEMNVSTLELGDSALYLCASSPSGRNDEQYFGPGTRLTVT.

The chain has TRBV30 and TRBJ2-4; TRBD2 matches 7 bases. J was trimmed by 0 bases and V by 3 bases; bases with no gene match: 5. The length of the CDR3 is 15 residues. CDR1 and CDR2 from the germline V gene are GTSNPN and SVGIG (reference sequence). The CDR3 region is CAWSELATAKNIQYF. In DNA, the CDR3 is TGTGCCTGGAGCGAACTAGCGACAGCCAAAAACATTCAGTACTTC. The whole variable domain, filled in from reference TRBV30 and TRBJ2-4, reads SQTIHQWPATLVQPVGSPLSLECTVEGTSNPNLYWYRQAAGRGLQLLFYSVGIGQISSEVPQNLSASRPQDRQFILSSKKLLLSDSGFYLCAWSELATAKNIQYFGAGTRLSVL.

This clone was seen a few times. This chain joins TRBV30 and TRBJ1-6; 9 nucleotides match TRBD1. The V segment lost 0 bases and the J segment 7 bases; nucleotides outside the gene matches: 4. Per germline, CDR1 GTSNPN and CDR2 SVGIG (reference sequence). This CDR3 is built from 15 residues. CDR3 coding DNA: TGTGCCTGGAGTGTATGGGGGACAGGGAATTCACCCCTCCACTTT. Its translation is CAWSVWGTGNSPLHF. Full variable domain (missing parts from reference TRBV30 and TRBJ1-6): SQTIHQWPATLVQPVGSPLSLECTVEGTSNPNLYWYRQAAGRGLQLLFYSVGIGQISSEVPQNLSASRPQDRQFILSSKKLLLSDSGFYLCAWSVWGTGNSPLHFGNGTRLTVT.

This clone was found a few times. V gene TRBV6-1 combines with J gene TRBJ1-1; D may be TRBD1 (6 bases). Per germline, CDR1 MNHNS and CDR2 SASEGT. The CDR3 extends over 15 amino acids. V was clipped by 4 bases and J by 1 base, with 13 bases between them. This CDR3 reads CASSARGATNTEAFF. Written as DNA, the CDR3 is TGTGCCAGCAGTGCACGGGGGGCGACGAACACTGAAGCTTTCTTT.

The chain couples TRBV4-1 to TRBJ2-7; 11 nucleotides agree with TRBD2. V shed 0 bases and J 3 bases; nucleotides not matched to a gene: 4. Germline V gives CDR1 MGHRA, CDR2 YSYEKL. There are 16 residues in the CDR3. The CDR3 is CASSQDPGTSGYEQYF. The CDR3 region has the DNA TGCGCCAGCAGCCAAGATCCGGGGACTAGCGGCTACGAGCAGTACTTC.

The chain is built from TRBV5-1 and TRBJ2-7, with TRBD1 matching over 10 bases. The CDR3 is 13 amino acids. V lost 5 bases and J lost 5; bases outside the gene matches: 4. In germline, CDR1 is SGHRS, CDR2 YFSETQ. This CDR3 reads CASRAGQGNEQYF. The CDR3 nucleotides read TGCGCCAGCAGGGCGGGACAGGGGAACGAGCAGTACTTC.

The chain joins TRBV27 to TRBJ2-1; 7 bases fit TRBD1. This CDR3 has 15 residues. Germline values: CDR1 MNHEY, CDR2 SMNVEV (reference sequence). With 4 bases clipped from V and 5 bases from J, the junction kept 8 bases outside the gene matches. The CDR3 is CASSYMGQRDNEQFF. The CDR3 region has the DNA TGTGCCAGCAGTTATATGGGACAGCGAGACAATGAGCAGTTCTTC.